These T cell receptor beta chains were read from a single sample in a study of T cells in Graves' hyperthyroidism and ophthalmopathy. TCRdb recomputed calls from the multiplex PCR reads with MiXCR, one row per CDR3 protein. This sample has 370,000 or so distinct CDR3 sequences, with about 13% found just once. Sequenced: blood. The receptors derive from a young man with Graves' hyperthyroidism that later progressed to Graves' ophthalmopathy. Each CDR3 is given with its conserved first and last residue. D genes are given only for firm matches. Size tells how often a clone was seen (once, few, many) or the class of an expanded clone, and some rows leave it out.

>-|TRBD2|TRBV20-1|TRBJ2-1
CSAPSGGSYNEQFF
TGCAGTGCCCCCAGCGGGGGGTCATACAATGAGCAGTTCTTC
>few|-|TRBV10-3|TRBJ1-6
CAIRARDGANSPLHF
TGTGCCATCAGGGCTAGGGACGGTGCAAATTCACCCCTCCACTTT
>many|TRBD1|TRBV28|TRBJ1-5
CASSSTGALGRPQHF
TGTGCCAGCAGTTCGACAGGGGCCCTCGGGCGGCCCCAGCATTTT
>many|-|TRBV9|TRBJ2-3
CASSVYHSADTQYF
TGTGCCAGCAGCGTATATCATAGCGCAGATACGCAGTATTTT
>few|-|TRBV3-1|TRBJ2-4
CASSHQLRAKNIQYF
TGTGCCAGCAGCCACCAACTCCGGGCCAAAAACATTCAGTACTTC
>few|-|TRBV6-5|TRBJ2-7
CASSYRKGVYEQYF
TGTGCCAGCAGTTACCGAAAGGGGGTTTACGAGCAGTACTTC
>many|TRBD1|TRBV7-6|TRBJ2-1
CASSLNIGTGNEQFF
TGTGCCAGCAGCTTAAACATTGGGACAGGCAATGAGCAGTTCTTC
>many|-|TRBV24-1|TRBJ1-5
CATSEGVNQPQHF
TGTGCCACCAGTGAAGGGGTCAATCAGCCCCAGCATTTT
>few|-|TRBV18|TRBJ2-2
CASQRQEANTGELFF
TGTGCCAGCCAAAGACAGGAGGCCAACACCGGGGAGCTGTTTTTT
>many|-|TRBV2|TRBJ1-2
CASSEPATGLYGYTF
TGTGCCAGCAGTGAACCAGCGACAGGACTTTATGGCTACACCTTC
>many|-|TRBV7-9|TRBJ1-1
CASSLGAGLRNTEAFF
TGTGCCAGCAGCTTAGGGGCAGGTTTGCGGAACACTGAAGCTTTCTTT
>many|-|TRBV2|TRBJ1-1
CASGKSGNTEAFF
TGTGCCAGCGGAAAGAGCGGGAACACTGAAGCTTTCTTT
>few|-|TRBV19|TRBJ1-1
CASTSATAGNTEAFF
TGTGCCAGTACCTCTGCGACAGCGGGTAACACTGAAGCTTTCTTT
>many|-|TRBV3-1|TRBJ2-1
CASSQTGSYNEQFF
TGTGCCAGCAGCCAGACTGGCTCCTACAATGAGCAGTTCTTC
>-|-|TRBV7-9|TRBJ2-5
CASSSYSFQETQYF
TGTGCCAGCAGCTCCTACAGCTTTCAAGAGACCCAGTACTTC
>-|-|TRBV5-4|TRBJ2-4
CASKTGGKNIQYF
TGTGCCAGCAAGACAGGCGGCAAAAACATTCAGTACTTC
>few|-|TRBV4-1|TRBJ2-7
CASSHPPQQSSYEQYF
TGCGCCAGCAGCCACCCTCCCCAACAGAGCTCCTACGAGCAGTACTTC
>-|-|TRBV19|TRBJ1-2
CASSIGRLQGPSTPIGGYTF
TGTGCCAGTAGTATCGGCCGACTACAGGGACCTTCAACACCCATTGGAGGCTACACCTTC
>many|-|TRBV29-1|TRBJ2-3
CSVEARIRGTDTQYF
TGCAGCGTTGAAGCCCGGATCCGAGGGACAGATACGCAGTATTTT
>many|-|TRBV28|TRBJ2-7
CASSTQGHHEQYF
TGTGCCAGCAGTACTCAGGGGCACCACGAGCAGTACTTC
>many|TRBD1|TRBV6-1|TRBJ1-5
CASKSAGQGGYQPQHF
TGTGCCAGCAAAAGCGCGGGACAGGGAGGATATCAGCCCCAGCATTTT
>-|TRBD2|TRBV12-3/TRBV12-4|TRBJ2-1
CASQGGLAGGFSSYNEQFF
TGTGCCAGCCAGGGAGGACTAGCGGGGGGTTTTAGCTCCTACAATGAGCAGTTCTTC
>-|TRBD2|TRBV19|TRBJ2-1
CASTGGLSSYNEQFF
TGTGCCAGTACGGGGGGGCTGAGCTCCTACAATGAGCAGTTCTTC
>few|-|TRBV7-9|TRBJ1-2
CASSLVGGLFGYTF
TGTGCCAGCAGCTTAGTCGGCGGCCTCTTCGGCTACACCTTC
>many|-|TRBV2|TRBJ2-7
CASSVQGSYEQYF
TGTGCCAGCAGTGTTCAGGGATCCTACGAGCAGTACTTC
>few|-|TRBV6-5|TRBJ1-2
CASSYSGGGGYTF
TGTGCCAGCAGTTATAGCGGGGGCGGTGGCTACACCTTC
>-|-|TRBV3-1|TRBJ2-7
CASSPNSHSYEQYF
TGTGCCAGCAGCCCGAACTCTCACTCCTACGAGCAGTACTTC
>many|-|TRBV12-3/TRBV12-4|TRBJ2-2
CASSWDGTNTGELFF
TGTGCCAGCAGCTGGGACGGTACGAACACCGGGGAGCTGTTTTTT
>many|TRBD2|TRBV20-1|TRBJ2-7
CSAPESGAGTYEQYF
TGCAGTGCGCCAGAGAGCGGGGCGGGAACCTACGAGCAGTACTTC
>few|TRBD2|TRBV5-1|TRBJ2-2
CASSALAGAGTGELFF
TGCGCCAGCAGCGCCCTAGCGGGGGCTGGAACCGGGGAGCTGTTTTTT
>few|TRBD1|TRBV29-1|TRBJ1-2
CSVVGTDYGYTF
TGCAGCGTTGTAGGGACAGACTATGGCTACACCTTC
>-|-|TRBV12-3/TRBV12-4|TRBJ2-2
CASSLYHTGELFF
TGTGCCAGCAGTTTATATCACACCGGGGAGCTGTTTTTT
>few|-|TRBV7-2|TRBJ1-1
CASTGVAELAFF
TGTGCCAGCACTGGGGTTGCAGAGCTGGCTTTCTTT
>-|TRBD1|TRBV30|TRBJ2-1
CAWSADRGYNEQFF
TGTGCCTGGAGTGCGGACAGGGGGTACAATGAGCAGTTCTTC
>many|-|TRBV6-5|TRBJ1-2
CASSYDTDYGYTF
TGTGCCAGCAGTTACGACACCGACTATGGCTACACCTTC
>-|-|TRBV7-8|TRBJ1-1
CASPGGGNTEAFF
TGTGCCAGCCCGGGGGGGGGGAACACTGAAGCTTTCTTT
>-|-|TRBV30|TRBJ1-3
CAWGTGLHTIYF
TGTGCCTGGGGAACAGGGTTACACACCATATATTTT
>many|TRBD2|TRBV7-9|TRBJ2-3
CASSPRTSGYQGDTQYF
TGTGCCAGCAGCCCCCGGACTAGCGGCTACCAAGGGGATACGCAGTATTTT
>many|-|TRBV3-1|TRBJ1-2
CASSQDNGGGGYTF
TGTGCCAGCAGCCAAGATAACGGTGGGGGAGGCTACACCTTC
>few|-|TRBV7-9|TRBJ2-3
CASSLATRGGTDTQYF
TGTGCCAGCAGCTTAGCGACCAGGGGTGGCACAGATACGCAGTATTTT
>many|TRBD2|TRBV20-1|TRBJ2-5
CSAQVGTSEQETQYF
TGCAGTGCCCAAGTTGGGACTAGCGAGCAAGAGACCCAGTACTTC
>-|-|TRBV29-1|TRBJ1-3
CSVLGTSSGNTIYF
TGCAGCGTCCTGGGCACATCCTCTGGAAACACCATATATTTT
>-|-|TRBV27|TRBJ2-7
CASSFGGQQYF
TGTGCCAGCAGTTTTGGGGGGCAGCAGTACTTC
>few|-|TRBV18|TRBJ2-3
CASSPIWSQNTDTQYF
TGTGCCAGCTCACCAATTTGGTCTCAAAACACAGATACGCAGTATTTT
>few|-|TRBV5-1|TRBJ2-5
CASSLNGGQRETQYF
TGCGCCAGCAGCTTGAATGGGGGGCAGCGAGAGACCCAGTACTTC
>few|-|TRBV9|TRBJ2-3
CAAPQPGLITDTQYF
TGTGCCGCTCCTCAACCAGGCCTAATAACAGATACGCAGTATTTT
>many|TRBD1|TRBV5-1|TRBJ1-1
CASSLVGTGGTEAFF
TGCGCCAGCAGCTTGGTCGGGACAGGGGGCACTGAAGCTTTCTTT
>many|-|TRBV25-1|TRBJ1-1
CASSEPGMTEAFF
TGTGCCAGCAGTGAACCCGGGATGACTGAAGCTTTCTTT
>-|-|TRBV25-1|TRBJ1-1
CASSEYGVGHTEAFF
TGTGCCAGCAGTGAATACGGAGTGGGGCACACTGAAGCTTTCTTT
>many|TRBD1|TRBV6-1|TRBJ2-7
CASTPTGLDLEQYF
TGTGCCAGCACCCCGACAGGGTTGGATCTCGAGCAGTACTTC
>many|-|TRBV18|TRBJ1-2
CASSPGSYGYTF
TGTGCCAGCTCACCAGGAAGTTATGGCTACACCTTC